The 25 T cell receptor beta chains reported below all come from one sample, sequenced in a study of CD8+ T cells in alopecia areata. Extracted RNA was reverse transcribed into cDNA, the sequencing template. Measured with immunoSEQ multiplex PCR; TCRdb has only the in-frame clones, and not every one. The sample consists of about 130,000 clones, about 46% of them appearing once. The sequences come from CD8+ T cells sorted from blood, collected at week 0. Receptors originate from a human donor with alopecia areata.

This chain joins TRBV25-1 and TRBJ2-2, with 7 positions matching TRBD1. The germline V gene encodes CDR1 MGHDK and CDR2 SYGVNS. The CDR3 length is 16 residues. V gave up 2 bases and J gave up 6 bases; unmatched junction bases: 9. In nucleotides, the CDR3 is TGTGCCAGCAGTGAACCTGATAACAGGGGCCCCGGGGAGCTGTTTTTT. It is translated as CASSEPDNRGPGELFF.

This clone has at least ten counts. The sample contains more than one DNA sequence encoding this CDR3. The chain is built from TRBV14 and TRBJ2-3, with 10 bases identical to TRBD1. The CDR3 sequence is 16 residues long. Germline trimming cut 9 bases from V and 3 bases from J; bases unmatched to any gene: 12. Per germline, CDR1 SGHDN and CDR2 FVKESK. The CDR3 DNA follows: TGTGCCAGTTCGAGGCGGGACAGGGGATGGACAGATACGCAGTATTTT. Protein product: CASSRRDRGWTDTQYF.

This clone turned up a few times. The V and J genes are TRBV6-6 and TRBJ1-1; D not resolved. V lost 8 bases and J 1 base, leaving 11 bases between the germline ends. From germline, CDR1 is MNHNY and CDR2 SVGAGI (reference sequence). The CDR3 covers 13 residues. CDR3 in amino acids: CASRHIGNTEAFF. The CDR3 DNA follows: TGTGCCAGCCGCCATATTGGGAACACTGAAGCTTTCTTT.

This clone has only a few counts. The chain couples TRBV14 to TRBJ2-3, with 11 bases aligning to TRBD1. The CDR3 loop spans 16 amino acids. CDR1 is SGHDN and CDR2 is FVKESK in the germline V gene. Trimming cost V 5 bases and J 3 bases; bases outside gene matches: 7. The CDR3: CASSTRDRGWTDTQYF. Written as DNA, the CDR3 is TGTGCCAGCAGCACCCGGGACAGGGGGTGGACAGATACGCAGTATTTT. The complete variable domain, with remaining parts taken from reference TRBV14 and TRBJ2-3, reads EAGVTQFPSHSVIEKGQTVTLRCDPISGHDNLYWYRRVMGKEIKFLLHFVKESKQDESGMPNNRFLAERTGGTYSTLKVQPAELEDSGVYFCASSTRDRGWTDTQYFGPGTRLTVL.

The sample holds a few counts of this clone. The gene calls are TRBV30 and TRBJ2-1, with TRBD1 matching 10 bases. CDR1 GTSNPN and CDR2 SVGIG come from the germline V gene (reference sequence). CDR3 length: 13 amino acids. V was pared by 4 bases and J by 8 bases, with 5 bases of the junction left unmatched. The CDR3 is CAWTGTGAYEQFF. For the CDR3, the DNA is TGTGCCTGGACCGGGACAGGGGCATATGAGCAGTTCTTC.

This clone was counted between two and nine times. V and J are TRBV6-5 and TRBJ2-5, with D unclear. Germline V gene lookup returns CDR1 MNHEY and CDR2 SVGAGI. This CDR3 is 16 amino acids long. Deletions cut 0 bases from V and 0 bases from J, with 11 bases between. CDR3 region: CASSYSISPDQETQYF. CDR3 DNA: TGTGCCAGCAGTTACTCGATATCGCCGGACCAAGAGACCCAGTACTTC.

The J gene is TRBJ1-1, the V gene TRBV13, with D unresolved. Germline-derived CDR1 and CDR2 are PRHDT and FYEKMQ (reference sequence). The CDR3 spans 14 residues. V was clipped by 3 bases and J by 0 bases, with 8 bases between them. This CDR3 is CASSFANVNTEAFF. The CDR3, as DNA: TGTGCCAGCAGCTTCGCGAATGTGAACACTGAAGCTTTCTTT.

Here the CDR3 reads CASSWDRGYEQFF. For the CDR3, the DNA is TGTGCCAGCAGCTGGGACAGGGGGTATGAGCAGTTCTTC. The chain uses TRBV5-4 and TRBJ2-1; 11 bases align to TRBD1. The CDR3 covers 13 residues. J gave up 8 bases and V 3 bases, and 1 base lay outside the gene matches. Germline V gene sequence: CDR1 SGHNT, CDR2 YYREEE (reference sequence).

This clone was picked up a small number of times. The gene calls are TRBV27 and TRBJ1-2, with D unclear. CDR1 MNHEY and CDR2 SMNVEV come from the germline V gene (reference sequence). The CDR3 is made up of 14 amino acids. Trimming shortened V by 4 bases and J by 8 bases, and 17 bases separated the two germline ends. CDR3 loop: CASSSPSHLVGYTF. The CDR3 DNA reads TGTGCCAGCAGTTCCCCGTCCCACCTGGTGGGCTACACCTTC.

The CDR3 nucleotides are TGCGCCAGCAGCCAGGTGGGACAGCACTATGGCTACACCTTC. This codes for CASSQVGQHYGYTF. V is TRBV4-1 and J is TRBJ1-2, with TRBD1 identical over 7 bases. CDR3 length: 14 amino acids. V lost 3 bases, J lost 3 bases, and 4 bases stayed unmatched. Germline CDR1 and CDR2: MGHRA and YSYEKL.

This clone was seen just once. The rearrangement uses TRBV7-9 and TRBJ2-7, with a tentative D call TRBD2 (7 bases). This CDR3 is built from 16 residues. Trimming left V 4 bases short and J 2 bases short, with 18 bases between. Germline CDR1 and CDR2: SEHNR and FQNEAQ (reference sequence). CDR3 sequence: CASSSRGGGAPYEQYF. In nucleotides, the CDR3 is TGTGCCAGCAGCTCGAGAGGGGGAGGGGCCCCCTACGAGCAGTACTTC.

J is TRBJ1-5 and V is TRBV12-5; 9 bases match TRBD1. This CDR3 has 16 amino acids. Germline V gives CDR1 LGHNT, CDR2 FRNRAP. The trim removed 5 bases at V and 6 bases at J, leaving 11 bases unmatched. CDR3 residues: CASGPSGTGLGQPQHF. CDR3 DNA sequence: TGTGCTAGTGGTCCATCCGGGACAGGGTTAGGTCAGCCCCAGCATTTT.

J is TRBJ1-1 and V is TRBV30, with D hard to call. The CDR3 has 12 residues. The V gene's germline CDR1 is GTSNPN and CDR2 SVGIG (reference sequence). Trimming took 2 bases from V and 0 from J, leaving 4 bases between them. This chain's CDR3 is CAWSPMNTEAFF. CDR3 coding DNA: TGTGCCTGGAGTCCCATGAACACTGAAGCTTTCTTT.

This chain links TRBV25-1 with TRBJ1-5; the D gene is possibly TRBD1 (5 bases). CDR3 length equals 14 residues. Per germline, CDR1 MGHDK and CDR2 SYGVNS. V was shortened by 0 bases and J by 4 bases, with 7 bases between the two germline ends. This CDR3 is CASSEYEGNQPQHF. DNA for the CDR3: TGTGCCAGCAGTGAATATGAGGGGAATCAGCCCCAGCATTTT.

The chain employs TRBV7-6 and TRBJ2-3; TRBD2 agrees at 14 bases. This CDR3 region has 17 residues. Germline-derived CDR1 and CDR2 are SGHVS and FNYEAQ. V shed 5 bases and J 2 bases; nucleotides not matched to a gene: 6. The CDR3 bases are TGTGCCAGCAGCGAGGGACTAGCGGGGGCGGTCACAGATACGCAGTATTTT. Its protein product is CASSEGLAGAVTDTQYF.

The chain carries TRBV6-1 and TRBJ1-2; D is perhaps TRBD1 (6 bases). CDR1 and CDR2 (germline): MNHNS, SASEGT. Trimming took off 1 base at V and 4 bases at J, with 13 bases between the two ends. The CDR3 extends over 15 amino acids. The DNA for the CDR3 is TGTGCCAGCAGTGAAGGTCCACAGGGCAGCTATGGCTACACCTTC. Translating gives CASSEGPQGSYGYTF.

The chain has TRBV29-1 and TRBJ2-1; D may be TRBD2 (5 bases). The V gene's germline CDR1 is SQVTM and CDR2 ANQGSEA. Trimming removed 1 base at V and 5 bases at J, with 6 bases between. The CDR3 has 12 residues. In DNA, the CDR3 is TGCAGCGTTGAAGTGAGGGACAATGAGCAGTTCTTC. Encoded protein: CSVEVRDNEQFF.

This clone has just a few counts. The chain has TRBV10-2 and TRBJ2-7; TRBD2 aligns across 16 bases. This CDR3 region has 17 residues. The V segment lost 5 bases and the J segment 0 bases; nucleotides outside the gene matches: 4. Germline CDR1 is WSHSY and CDR2 is SAAADI. This CDR3 reads CASSPGLAGGHSYEQYF. CDR3 sequence (DNA): TGCGCCAGCAGTCCGGGACTAGCGGGGGGGCACTCCTACGAGCAGTACTTC.

The chain carries TRBV18 and TRBJ2-5; D gene unclear. The CDR3 covers 11 residues. From germline, CDR1 is KGHSH and CDR2 LQKENI. The V and J ends lost 6 bases and 3 bases respectively, with 5 bases between them. The CDR3 coding sequence is TGTGCCAGCTCCCCCAAAGAGACCCAGTACTTC. Translation: CASSPKETQYF.

The chain uses TRBV5-6 and TRBJ1-6; 9 bases are a match to TRBD1. The CDR3 runs to 17 residues. Germline CDR1 is SGHDT and CDR2 is YYEEEE. J lost 6 bases, V lost 0 bases, and 7 bases had no gene match. The CDR3 reads CASSLVTGQGGNSPLHF. The CDR3 DNA follows: TGTGCCAGCAGCTTGGTTACGGGACAGGGAGGTAATTCACCCCTCCACTTT.

This chain joins TRBV29-1 and TRBJ2-5; TRBD2 agrees at 10 bases. The J call may be mistaken, given a closer DNA end match to TRBJ2-7. Germline V gene lookup returns CDR1 SQVTM and CDR2 ANQGSEA. CDR3 length: 14 amino acids. The chain's CDR3 is CSADSGGASYEQYF. Here the CDR3 DNA reads TGCAGCGCAGACAGCGGGGGGGCCTCCTACGAGCAGTACTTC.

This chain's CDR3 is CASSFLGELFF. The CDR3 DNA sequence: TGCGCCAGCAGCTTTTTAGGGGAGCTGTTTTTT. The chain recombines TRBV5-1 with TRBJ2-2; no clear D gene. The germline gives CDR1 SGHRS, CDR2 YFSETQ. This CDR3 is 11 amino acids long. The germline V and J ends were trimmed by 2 bases and 8 bases, with 4 bases remaining between them.

The J gene is TRBJ2-7, the V gene TRBV7-9, with D possibly being TRBD2 (6 bases). Germline lookup yields CDR1 SEHNR and CDR2 FQNEAQ (reference sequence). V lost 1 base and J 0 bases, leaving 16 bases between the germline ends. CDR3 length equals 17 residues. The CDR3 sequence is CASSLVVEGQSSYEQYF. In DNA form, the CDR3 reads TGTGCCAGCAGCTTAGTAGTGGAGGGGCAGAGCTCCTACGAGCAGTACTTC.

This clone has ten or more counts. This chain links TRBV4-3 with TRBJ2-3, with 10 positions matching TRBD1. CDR1 and CDR2 (germline): LGHNA, YSLEER. J gave up 4 bases and V 0 bases, and 4 bases lay outside the gene matches. CDR3 length equals 16 residues. CDR3 residues: CASSQDLGQGADTQYF. The CDR3 DNA sequence: TGCGCCAGCAGCCAAGATCTTGGACAGGGGGCAGATACGCAGTATTTT.

This chain links TRBV13 with TRBJ2-7, with TRBD2 as a possible D gene (6 bases). V was pared by 6 bases and J by 4 bases, with 13 bases between. The germline CDR1 and CDR2 sequences are PRHDT and FYEKMQ (reference sequence). CDR3 length equals 13 residues. CDR3 sequence: CASRPGGVYEQYF. The CDR3 region has the DNA TGTGCCAGCAGACCCGGGGGAGTTTACGAGCAGTACTTC.